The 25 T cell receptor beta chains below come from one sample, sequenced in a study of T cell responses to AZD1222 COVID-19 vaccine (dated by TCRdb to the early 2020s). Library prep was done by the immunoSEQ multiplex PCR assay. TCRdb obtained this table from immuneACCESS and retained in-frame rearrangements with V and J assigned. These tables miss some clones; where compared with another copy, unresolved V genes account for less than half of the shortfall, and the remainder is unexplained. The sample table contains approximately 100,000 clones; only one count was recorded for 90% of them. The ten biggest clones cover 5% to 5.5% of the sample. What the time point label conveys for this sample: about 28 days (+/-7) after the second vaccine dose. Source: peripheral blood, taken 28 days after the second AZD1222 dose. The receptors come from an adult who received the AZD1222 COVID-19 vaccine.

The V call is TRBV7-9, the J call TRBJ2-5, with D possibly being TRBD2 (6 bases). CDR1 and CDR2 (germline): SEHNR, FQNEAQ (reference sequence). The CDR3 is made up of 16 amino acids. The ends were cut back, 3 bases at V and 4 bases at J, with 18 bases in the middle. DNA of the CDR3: TGTGCCAGCAGCTTCCCCTACGGGGGAAAGGGAGAGACCCAGTACTTC. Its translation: CASSFPYGGKGETQYF. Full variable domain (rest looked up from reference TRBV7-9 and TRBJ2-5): DTGVSQNPRHKITKRGQNVTFRCDPISEHNRLYWYRQTLGQGPEFLTYFQNEAQLEKSRLLSDRFSAERPKGSFSTLEIQRTEQGDSAMYLCASSFPYGGKGETQYFGPGTRLLVL.

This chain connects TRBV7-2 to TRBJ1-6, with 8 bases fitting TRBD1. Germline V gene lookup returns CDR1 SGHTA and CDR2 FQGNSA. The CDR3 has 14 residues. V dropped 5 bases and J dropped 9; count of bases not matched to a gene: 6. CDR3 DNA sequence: TGTGCCAGCAGCCCCGGGACAGGCGGTTCACCCCTCCACTTT. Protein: CASSPGTGGSPLHF.

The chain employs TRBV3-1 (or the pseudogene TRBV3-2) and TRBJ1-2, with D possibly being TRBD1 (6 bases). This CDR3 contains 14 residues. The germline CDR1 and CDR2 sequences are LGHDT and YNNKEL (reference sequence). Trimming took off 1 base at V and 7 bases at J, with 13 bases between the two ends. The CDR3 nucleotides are TGTGCCAGCAGCCAAGCGGACAAGGGGGGTGGCTACACCTTC. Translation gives CASSQADKGGGYTF.

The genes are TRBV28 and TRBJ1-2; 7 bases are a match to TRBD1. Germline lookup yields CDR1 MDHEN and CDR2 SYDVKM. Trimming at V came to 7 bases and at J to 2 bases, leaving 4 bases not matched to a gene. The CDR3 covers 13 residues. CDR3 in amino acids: CASKLQGNYGYTF. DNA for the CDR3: TGTGCCAGCAAATTACAGGGGAACTATGGCTACACCTTC.

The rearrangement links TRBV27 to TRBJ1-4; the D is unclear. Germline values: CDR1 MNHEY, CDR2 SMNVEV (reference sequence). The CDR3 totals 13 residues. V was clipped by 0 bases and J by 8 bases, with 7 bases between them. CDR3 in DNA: TGTGCCAGCAGTTTATCAGGGAACGAAAAACTGTTTTTT. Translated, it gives CASSLSGNEKLFF.

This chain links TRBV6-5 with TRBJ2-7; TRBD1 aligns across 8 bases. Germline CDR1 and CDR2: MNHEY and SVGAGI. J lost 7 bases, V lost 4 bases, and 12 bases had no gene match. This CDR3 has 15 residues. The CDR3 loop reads CASSSPRQGIWEQYF. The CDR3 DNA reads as TGTGCCAGCAGTTCCCCGAGACAGGGGATATGGGAGCAGTACTTC.

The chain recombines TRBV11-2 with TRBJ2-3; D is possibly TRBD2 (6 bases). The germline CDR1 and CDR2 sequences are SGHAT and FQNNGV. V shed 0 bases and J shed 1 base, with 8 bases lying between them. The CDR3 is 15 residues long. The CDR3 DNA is TGTGCCAGCAGCTTAGAGCGGGGTCGCACAGATACGCAGTATTTT. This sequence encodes CASSLERGRTDTQYF.

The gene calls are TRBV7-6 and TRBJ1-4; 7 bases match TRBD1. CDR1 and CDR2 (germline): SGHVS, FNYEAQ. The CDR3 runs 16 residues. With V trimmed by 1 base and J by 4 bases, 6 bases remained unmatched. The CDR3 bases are TGTGCCAGCAGCTTAGTTGGGACAGCCTTTAATGAAAAACTGTTTTTT. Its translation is CASSLVGTAFNEKLFF.

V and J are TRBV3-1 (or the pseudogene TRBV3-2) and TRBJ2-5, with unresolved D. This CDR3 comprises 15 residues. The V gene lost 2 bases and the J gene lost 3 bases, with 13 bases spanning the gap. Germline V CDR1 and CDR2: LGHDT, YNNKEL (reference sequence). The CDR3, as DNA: TGTGCCAGCAGCCAATTTAAACAGCGAGAAGAGACCCAGTACTTC. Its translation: CASSQFKQREETQYF.

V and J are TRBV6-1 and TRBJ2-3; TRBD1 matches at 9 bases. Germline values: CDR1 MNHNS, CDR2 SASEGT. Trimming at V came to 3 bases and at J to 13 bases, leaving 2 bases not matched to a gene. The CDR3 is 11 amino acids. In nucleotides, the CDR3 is TGTGCCAGCAGTGAGGGGACAGGGAAGTATTTT. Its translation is CASSEGTGKYF.

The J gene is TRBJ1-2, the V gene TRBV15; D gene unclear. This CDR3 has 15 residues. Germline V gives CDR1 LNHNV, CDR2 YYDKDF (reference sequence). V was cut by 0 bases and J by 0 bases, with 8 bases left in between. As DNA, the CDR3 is TGTGCCACCAGCAGAGACCAGGCCTCTAACTATGGCTACACCTTC. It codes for CATSRDQASNYGYTF.

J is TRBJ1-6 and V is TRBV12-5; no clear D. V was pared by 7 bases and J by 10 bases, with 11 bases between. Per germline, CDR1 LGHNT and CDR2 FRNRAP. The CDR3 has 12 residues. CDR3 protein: CASAWEGSPLHF. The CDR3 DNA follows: TGTGCTAGTGCCTGGGAGGGCTCACCCCTCCACTTT.

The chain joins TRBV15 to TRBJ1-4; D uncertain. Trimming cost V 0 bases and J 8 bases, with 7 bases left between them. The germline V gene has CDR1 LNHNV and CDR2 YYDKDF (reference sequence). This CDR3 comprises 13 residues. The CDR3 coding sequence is TGTGCCACCAGCAGAGATTTGGGAGAAAAACTGTTTTTT. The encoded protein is CATSRDLGEKLFF.

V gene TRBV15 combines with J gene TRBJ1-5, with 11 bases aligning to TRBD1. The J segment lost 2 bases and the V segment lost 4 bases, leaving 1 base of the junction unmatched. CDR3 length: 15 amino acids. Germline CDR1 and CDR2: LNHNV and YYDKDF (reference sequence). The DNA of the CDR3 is TGTGCCACCAGCACGGGACAGGGGGGCAATCAGCCCCAGCATTTT. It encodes CATSTGQGGNQPQHF.

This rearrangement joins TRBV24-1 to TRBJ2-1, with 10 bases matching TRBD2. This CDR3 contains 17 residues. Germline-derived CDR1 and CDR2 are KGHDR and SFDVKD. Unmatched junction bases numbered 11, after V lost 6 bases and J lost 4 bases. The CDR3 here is CATSPAGGQRRYNEQFF. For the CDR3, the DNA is TGTGCCACCAGTCCAGCGGGGGGGCAGAGGAGGTACAATGAGCAGTTCTTC.

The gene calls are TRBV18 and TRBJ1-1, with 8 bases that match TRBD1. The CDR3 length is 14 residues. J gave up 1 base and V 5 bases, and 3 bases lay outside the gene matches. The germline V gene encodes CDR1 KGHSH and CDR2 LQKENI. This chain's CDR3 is CASSSQGANTEAFF. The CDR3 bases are TGTGCCAGCTCATCTCAGGGGGCGAACACTGAAGCTTTCTTT.

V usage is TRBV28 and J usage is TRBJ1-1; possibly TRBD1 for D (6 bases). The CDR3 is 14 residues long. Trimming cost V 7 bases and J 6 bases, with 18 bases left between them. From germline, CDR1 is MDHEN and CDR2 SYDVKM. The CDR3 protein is CASKGGGLAAEAFF. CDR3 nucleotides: TGTGCCAGCAAGGGAGGGGGACTAGCCGCTGAAGCTTTCTTT.

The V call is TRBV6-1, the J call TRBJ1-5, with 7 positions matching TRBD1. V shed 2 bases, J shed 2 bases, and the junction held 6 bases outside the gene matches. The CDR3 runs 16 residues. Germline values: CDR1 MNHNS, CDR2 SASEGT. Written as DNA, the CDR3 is TGTGCCAGCAGTGAATTACATCAGGGGGGCAATCAGCCCCAGCATTTT. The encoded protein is CASSELHQGGNQPQHF.

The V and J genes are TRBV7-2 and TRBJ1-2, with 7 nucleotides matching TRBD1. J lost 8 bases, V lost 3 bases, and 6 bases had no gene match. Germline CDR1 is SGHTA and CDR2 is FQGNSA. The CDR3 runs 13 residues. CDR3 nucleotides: TGTGCCAGCAGCTTGGTGACAGGGTTAGGCTACACCTTC. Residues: CASSLVTGLGYTF.

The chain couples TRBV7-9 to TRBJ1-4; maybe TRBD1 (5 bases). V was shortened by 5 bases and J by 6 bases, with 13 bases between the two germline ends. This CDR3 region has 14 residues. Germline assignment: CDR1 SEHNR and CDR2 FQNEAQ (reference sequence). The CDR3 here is CASSIGTADEKLFF. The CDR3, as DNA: TGTGCCAGCAGCATCGGGACCGCAGATGAAAAACTGTTTTTT.

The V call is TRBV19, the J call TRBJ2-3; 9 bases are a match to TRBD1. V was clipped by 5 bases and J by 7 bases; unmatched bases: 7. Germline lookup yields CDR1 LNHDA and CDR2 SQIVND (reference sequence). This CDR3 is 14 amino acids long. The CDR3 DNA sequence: TGTGCCAGTAGTTCCTCGGGACAGGGAAATACGCAGTATTTT. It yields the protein CASSSSGQGNTQYF.

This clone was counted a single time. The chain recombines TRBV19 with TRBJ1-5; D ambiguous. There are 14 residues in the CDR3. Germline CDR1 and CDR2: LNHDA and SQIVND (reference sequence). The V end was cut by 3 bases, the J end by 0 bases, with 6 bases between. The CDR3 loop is CASSMLRSNQPQHF. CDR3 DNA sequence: TGTGCCAGTAGTATGCTGCGTAGCAATCAGCCCCAGCATTTT.

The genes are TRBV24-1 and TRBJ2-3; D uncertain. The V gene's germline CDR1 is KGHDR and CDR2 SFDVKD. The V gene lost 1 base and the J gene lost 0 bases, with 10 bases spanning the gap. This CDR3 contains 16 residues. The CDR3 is CATSDFMTSSTDTQYF. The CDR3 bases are TGTGCCACCAGTGATTTTATGACATCTAGCACAGATACGCAGTATTTT.

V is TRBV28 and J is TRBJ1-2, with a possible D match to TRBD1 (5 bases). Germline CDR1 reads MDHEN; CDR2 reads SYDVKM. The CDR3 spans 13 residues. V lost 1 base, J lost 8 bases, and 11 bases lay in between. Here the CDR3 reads CASSLSGAGGYTF. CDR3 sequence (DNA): TGTGCCAGCAGTTTATCCGGGGCGGGAGGCTACACCTTC.

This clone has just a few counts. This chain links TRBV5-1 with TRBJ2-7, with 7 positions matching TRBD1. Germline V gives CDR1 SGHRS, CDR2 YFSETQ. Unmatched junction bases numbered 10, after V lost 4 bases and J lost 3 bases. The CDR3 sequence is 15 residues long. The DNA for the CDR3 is TGCGCCAGCAGCCCCGAAGACAGGGAATTCTACGAGCAGTACTTC. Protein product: CASSPEDREFYEQYF.